What follows are 9 T cell receptor beta chains derived from one specimen sequenced in a study of identical twins. TCRdb independently ran MiXCR on the 5' RACE reads; one entry per CDR3 protein. The sample holds around 570,000 distinct CDR3 sequences; 7.5% to 10% are singletons and the top ten take 2.5% to 3.5%. The sample also formed part of further work on yellow fever vaccine responses in identical twins.

Specimen: PBMCs. These receptors all stem from a woman aged 18-30 years in good health.

As for this clonotype: At one end, the junction sequence differs from germline, possibly due to a read error. This chain connects TRBV6-1 to TRBJ2-2; TRBD2 aligns across 9 bases. The CDR3 consists of 16 residues. CDR1 and CDR2 from the germline V gene are MNHNS and SASEGT. In nucleotides, the CDR3 is TGTGCCAGCAGACGTGGGACTAGCTCTCACACCGGGGTGCTGTTTTTT. Translating it yields CASRRGTSSHTGVLFF.

This clonotype was counted at least ten times. The chain has TRBV3-1 and TRBJ2-1; 8 bases align to TRBD2. The CDR3 is made up of 16 amino acids. Germline V gene data show CDR1 as LGHDT and CDR2 as YNNKEL (reference sequence). V trimming: 3 bases; J trimming: 8 bases; junction bases outside the gene matches: 12. The DNA for the CDR3 is TGTGCCAGCAGCCACCTTAAAGGACTAGCTTTGGATGAGCAGTTCTTC. Amino acids: CASSHLKGLALDEQFF.

V gene TRBV3-1 combines with J gene TRBJ2-2; 11 bases match TRBD1. This CDR3 has 18 residues. V shed 3 bases and J 5 bases; nucleotides not matched to a gene: 11. Per germline, CDR1 LGHDT and CDR2 YNNKEL (reference sequence). The CDR3 sequence is CASSQPGQGALGTGELFF. The CDR3 DNA is TGTGCCAGCAGCCAGCCCGGACAGGGGGCCCTGGGGACCGGGGAGCTGTTTTTT.

This clonotype was seen only a few times. The CDR3 spells CASSLQSGRGINEQFF. The CDR3 nucleotides read TGTGCCAGCAGTTTACAATCCGGGCGGGGAATCAATGAGCAGTTCTTC. The chain recombines TRBV12-3 or TRBV12-4 with TRBJ2-1; tentatively, D is TRBD2 (6 bases). The ends were cut back, 2 bases at V and 6 bases at J, with 17 bases in the middle. The CDR3 runs to 16 residues.

This clonotype was seen repeatedly, ten times or more. The gene calls are TRBV28 and TRBJ2-7; D is possibly TRBD1 (6 bases). The V and J ends lost 4 bases and 4 bases respectively, with 11 bases between them. This CDR3 contains 13 residues. CDR1 and CDR2 from the germline V gene are MDHEN and SYDVKM. The CDR3 reads CASSSGAVYEQYF. For the CDR3, the DNA is TGTGCCAGCAGTTCAGGGGCCGTTTACGAGCAGTACTTC.

CDR3 in amino acids: CASSLVGVTSSYEQYF. The CDR3 region has the DNA TGCGCCAGCAGCTTGGTGGGGGTTACGAGCTCCTACGAGCAGTACTTC. The chain couples TRBV5-1 to TRBJ2-7; D tentatively reads TRBD1 or TRBD2 (5 bases each). Trimming took off 0 bases at V and 0 bases at J, with 13 bases between the two ends. This CDR3 has 16 amino acids. Germline CDR1 is SGHRS and CDR2 is YFSETQ. Full variable domain (rest looked up from reference TRBV5-1 and TRBJ2-7): KAGVTQTPRYLIKTRGQQVTLSCSPISGHRSVSWYQQTPGQGLQFLFEYFSETQRNKGNFPGRFSGRQFSNSRSEMNVSTLELGDSALYLCASSLVGVTSSYEQYFGPGTRLTVT.

This clonotype was counted only a few times. The J gene is TRBJ2-7, the V gene TRBV6-2 or TRBV6-3; tentatively, D is TRBD1 (5 bases). This CDR3 has 12 amino acids. V lost 2 bases to trimming and J lost 6 bases, with 8 bases between them. Germline V gene lookup returns CDR1 MNHEY and CDR2 SVGEGT. CDR3 bases: TGTGCCAGCAGTTACGCAGGGTTCGAGCAGTACTTC. Amino acid sequence: CASSYAGFEQYF.

This clonotype has just a few counts. The gene calls are TRBV28 and TRBJ1-2, with D unclear. The CDR3 is made up of 13 amino acids. V gave up 7 bases and J gave up 0 bases, with 9 bases separating them. Per germline, CDR1 MDHEN and CDR2 SYDVKM. The CDR3 region is CASTRLTNYGYTF. CDR3 bases: TGTGCCAGCACCAGGCTAACTAACTATGGCTACACCTTC.

The rearrangement uses TRBV7-2 and TRBJ2-3; D unclear. Germline V gene lookup returns CDR1 SGHTA and CDR2 FQGNSA. The germline V and J ends were trimmed by 5 bases and 2 bases, with 8 bases remaining between them. The CDR3 runs to 13 residues. The DNA for the CDR3 is TGTGCCAGCAGCCCCTTCCACACAGATACGCAGTATTTT. Translation: CASSPFHTDTQYF. Filled out from reference TRBV7-2 and TRBJ2-3, the complete variable domain reads GAGVSQSPSNKVTEKGKDVELRCDPISGHTALYWYRQSLGQGLEFLIYFQGNSAPDKSGLPSDRFSAERTGGSVSTLTIQRTQQEDSAVYLCASSPFHTDTQYFGPGTRLTVL.